This TCR beta chain was captured by sequencing in a study of control samples from healthy donors and cancer patients. This clone has a single count. TCRdb's copy holds only in-frame clones and misses some; the assay was immunoSEQ multiplex PCR. The sample includes about 51,000 clones, 88% of them seen just once. The length of the CDR3 is 13 residues. CDR1 and CDR2 from the germline V gene are SGHDN and FVKESK. V was shortened by 1 base and J by 8 bases, with 8 bases between the two germline ends. The source material was PBMCs. The rearrangement joins TRBV14 to TRBJ2-2; no clear D. The sequence derives from a man in his fifties or sixties with head and neck cancer. The CDR3 DNA follows: TGTGCCAGCAGCCAAGCGCGGATGGGGGAGCTGTTTTTT. Translating it yields CASSQARMGELFF.